In this sample, the clone carrying this T cell receptor beta chain turned up once. Its antigen is still unknown. This CDR3 contains 12 residues. Between the trimmed V and J ends, which lost 5 bases and 10 bases, there was a span of 14 bases. CDR1 is SGHTA and CDR2 is FQGNSA in the germline V gene. Data came from immunoSEQ multiplex PCR; TCRdb stores just in-frame clones and leaves some out. Among under 140,000 clones listed, about 87% were seen once. The sample originates from a study of T cell responses to AZD1222 COVID-19 vaccine. Study outcomes and limitations: Baseline serology detected seropositivity in only 5 or 6 AZD1222 recipients.

The rearrangement uses TRBV7-2 and TRBJ1-2; TRBD1 might be the D (5 bases). The clonotype originates from an adult in good health. The sequenced sample was peripheral blood, obtained on day 0 of AZD1222 vaccination. The CDR3 reads CASSPGAGFYTF. The CDR3 DNA sequence: TGTGCCAGCAGCCCCGGGGCAGGGTTCTACACCTTC. Drawing the rest from reference TRBV7-2 and TRBJ1-2, the complete variable domain is GAGVSQSPSNKVTEKGKDVELRCDPISGHTALYWYRQSLGQGLEFLIYFQGNSAPDKSGLPSDRFSAERTGGSVSTLTIQRTQQEDSAVYLCASSPGAGFYTFGSGTRLTVV.